These T cell receptor beta chains were read from a single sample in a study of blood T cell repertoires in COVID-19. The method was immunoSEQ multiplex PCR; TCRdb's version includes in-frame clones alone and lacks a portion of them. The data show around 13,000 clones, 88% seen once. The sample consisted of peripheral blood. Receptor source: a human donor in a cohort sampled during active COVID-19. CDR3s include the opening cysteine and the closing phenylalanine or tryptophan. D genes are given only for firm matches. Size tells how often a clone was seen (once, few, many) or the class of an expanded clone, and some rows leave it out.

len: 15
j_gene: TRBJ2-3
v_gene: TRBV19
abundance: NA
d_gene: NA
CDR3aa: CASSWFRGAADTQYF
CDR3nt: TGTGCCAGTTCATGGTTCCGCGGGGCGGCAGATACGCAGTATTTT

len: 15
j_gene: TRBJ2-2
v_gene: TRBV10-3
abundance: NA
d_gene: NA
CDR3aa: CAISESQENTGELFF
CDR3nt: TGTGCCATCAGTGAGTCACAGGAGAACACCGGGGAGCTGTTTTTT

len: 16
j_gene: TRBJ2-5
v_gene: TRBV6-2/TRBV6-3
abundance: NA
d_gene: NA
CDR3aa: CASSSLPGGRRETQYF
CDR3nt: TGTGCCAGCAGTTCCTTGCCGGGGGGCCGGAGGGAGACCCAGTACTTC

len: 12
j_gene: TRBJ1-2
v_gene: TRBV7-6
abundance: NA
d_gene: NA
CDR3aa: CASSSQADGYTF
CDR3nt: TGTGCCAGCAGCTCACAGGCGGATGGCTACACCTTC

len: 16
j_gene: TRBJ2-1
v_gene: TRBV25-1
abundance: NA
d_gene: TRBD2
CDR3aa: CASSETGLAGVASLFF
CDR3nt: TGTGCCAGCAGTGAAACGGGACTAGCGGGGGTCGCAAGTCTGTTCTTC

len: 14
j_gene: TRBJ1-4
v_gene: TRBV5-4
abundance: NA
d_gene: TRBD1
CDR3aa: CASGKGQLNEKLFF
CDR3nt: TGTGCCAGCGGGAAGGGACAGCTAAATGAAAAACTGTTTTTT

len: 15
j_gene: TRBJ2-2
v_gene: TRBV19
abundance: NA
d_gene: TRBD2
CDR3aa: CASSERGGYTGELFF
CDR3nt: TGTGCCAGTAGTGAGCGGGGGGGCTATACCGGGGAGCTGTTTTTT

len: 14
j_gene: TRBJ2-1
v_gene: TRBV4-1
abundance: NA
d_gene: NA
CDR3aa: CASSQERGWDEQFF
CDR3nt: TGCGCCAGCAGCCAAGAACGAGGTTGGGATGAGCAGTTCTTC

len: 17
j_gene: TRBJ2-1
v_gene: TRBV21-1
abundance: once
d_gene: NA
CDR3aa: CASSNDSGTSGSDEQFF
CDR3nt: TGTGCCAGCAGCAATGACTCCGGGACTAGCGGGAGTGATGAGCAGTTCTTC

len: 17
j_gene: TRBJ2-3
v_gene: TRBV10-2
abundance: NA
d_gene: TRBD1
CDR3aa: CASSPGQQVFYTDTQYF
CDR3nt: TGCGCCAGCAGTCCGGGACAGCAGGTCTTTTACACAGATACGCAGTATTTT

len: 20
j_gene: TRBJ2-1
v_gene: TRBV19
abundance: NA
d_gene: TRBD2
CDR3aa: CASSIDPPLVAGAFDNEQFF
CDR3nt: TGTGCCAGTAGTATAGATCCCCCGCTCGTAGCGGGAGCCTTCGACAATGAGCAGTTCTTC

len: 17
j_gene: TRBJ2-2
v_gene: TRBV28
abundance: NA
d_gene: NA
CDR3aa: CASSYTVTGIYTGELFF
CDR3nt: TGTGCCAGCAGTTATACGGTGACAGGAATTTACACCGGGGAGCTGTTTTTT

len: 15
j_gene: TRBJ2-1
v_gene: TRBV5-6
abundance: NA
d_gene: TRBD1
CDR3aa: CASSRTGTAYNEQFF
CDR3nt: TGTGCCAGCAGCAGGACCGGGACAGCATACAATGAGCAGTTCTTC

len: 15
j_gene: TRBJ2-7
v_gene: TRBV7-9
abundance: NA
d_gene: TRBD2
CDR3aa: CASSLALAGVYEQYF
CDR3nt: TGTGCCAGCAGCTTAGCCCTAGCGGGAGTGTATGAGCAGTACTTC

len: 15
j_gene: TRBJ2-5
v_gene: TRBV6-5
abundance: NA
d_gene: NA
CDR3aa: CASSTSGTAQETQYF
CDR3nt: TGTGCCAGCAGTACGTCCGGGACTGCCCAAGAGACCCAGTACTTC

len: 15
j_gene: TRBJ2-1
v_gene: TRBV6-4
abundance: few
d_gene: TRBD1
CDR3aa: CASSEGRGYNNEQFF
CDR3nt: TGTGCCAGCAGTGAGGGCAGGGGGTATAACAATGAGCAGTTCTTC

len: 17
j_gene: TRBJ2-3
v_gene: TRBV4-3
abundance: NA
d_gene: TRBD2
CDR3aa: CASSQEGLAGRTDTQYF
CDR3nt: TGCGCCAGCAGCCAAGAAGGGCTAGCGGGGCGCACAGATACGCAGTATTTT